This T cell receptor beta chain was identified during a study of T cell responses to AZD1222 COVID-19 vaccine. The study, taken as a whole, reports: Spike-spanning, vaccine-associated CD4 TCRs were dominant at 160-218 and 743-854. Donors were largely white British and mainly female; clonal diversity was possibly underestimated.

The sample holds one count of this clone. What it binds is not known. Repertoires were generated with immunoSEQ multiplex PCR, while TCRdb's copy carries only in-frame clones and drops some. Among some 150,000 clones listed, approximately 86% were seen once. This receptor was taken from an adult who received the AZD1222 COVID-19 vaccine. Sample: peripheral blood, taken 28 days after the second AZD1222 dose.

The CDR3 nucleotides are TGTGCCAGCTCACCAGGGCTCGAGAATTCACCCCTCCACTTT. Translating gives CASSPGLENSPLHF. The rearrangement joins TRBV18 to TRBJ1-6; D not resolved. Germline loops: CDR1 KGHSH, CDR2 LQKENI. The CDR3 runs 14 residues. V was pared by 2 bases and J by 7 bases, with 9 bases between.